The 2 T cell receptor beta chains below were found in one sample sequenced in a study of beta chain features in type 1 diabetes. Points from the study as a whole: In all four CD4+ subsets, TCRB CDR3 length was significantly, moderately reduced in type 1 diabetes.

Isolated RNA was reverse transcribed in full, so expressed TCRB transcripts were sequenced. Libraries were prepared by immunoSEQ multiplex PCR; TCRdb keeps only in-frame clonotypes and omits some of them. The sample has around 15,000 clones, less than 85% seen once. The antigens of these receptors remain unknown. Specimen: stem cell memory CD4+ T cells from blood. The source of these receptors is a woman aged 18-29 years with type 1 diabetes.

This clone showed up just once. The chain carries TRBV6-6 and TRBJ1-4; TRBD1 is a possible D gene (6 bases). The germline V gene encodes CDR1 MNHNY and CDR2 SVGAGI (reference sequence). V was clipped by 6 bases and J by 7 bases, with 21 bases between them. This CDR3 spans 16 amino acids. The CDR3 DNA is TGTGCCAGCAGCCCCAGCAGTCCAGGGGTAGCTGAAAAACTGTTTTTT. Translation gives CASSPSSPGVAEKLFF.

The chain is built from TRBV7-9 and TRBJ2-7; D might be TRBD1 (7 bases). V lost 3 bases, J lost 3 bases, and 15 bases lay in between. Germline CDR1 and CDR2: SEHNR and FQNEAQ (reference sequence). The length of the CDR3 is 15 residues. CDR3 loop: CASSLQGGSGYEQYV. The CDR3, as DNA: TGTGCCAGCAGCTTGCAGGGGGGATCCGGCTACGAGCAGTACGTC.